This T cell receptor (beta chain) was retrieved from a study of Ad26.COV2.S vaccination and SARS-CoV-2 variants. Study-level points and caveats: People who got the vaccine had more spike-specific TCR breadth than people who got placebo. The TCR breadth and depth analyses may have produced an underestimate of total T cell responses.

Regarding this clone: Its antigen is not identified.

Treatment defined: some 19 received Ad26.COV2.S at low or high dose, single or two shots; several received placebo; per-sample allocation not given. After the first vaccine or placebo injection, samples were drawn on day 63. V was trimmed by 3 bases and J by 7 bases, leaving 10 bases between them. The V gene's germline CDR1 is SGHTA and CDR2 FQGNSA. The CDR3 totals 13 residues. This table comes from immunoSEQ multiplex PCR, and its TCRdb copy is limited to in-frame clones, with some not included. Here the sample spans fewer than 800,000 clones, 80% to 90% being singletons. Sequenced material: peripheral blood, taken in a trial of Ad26.COV2.S vaccine versus placebo. The clonotype originates from a person between 18 and 65 years old who received the Ad26.COV2.S COVID-19 vaccine or a placebo. The chain carries TRBV7-2 and TRBJ2-1; a possible D gene is TRBD2 (7 bases). The CDR3 coding sequence is TGTGCCAGCAGCTTTCGGGGGGCAAATGAGCAGTTCTTC. It codes for CASSFRGANEQFF.